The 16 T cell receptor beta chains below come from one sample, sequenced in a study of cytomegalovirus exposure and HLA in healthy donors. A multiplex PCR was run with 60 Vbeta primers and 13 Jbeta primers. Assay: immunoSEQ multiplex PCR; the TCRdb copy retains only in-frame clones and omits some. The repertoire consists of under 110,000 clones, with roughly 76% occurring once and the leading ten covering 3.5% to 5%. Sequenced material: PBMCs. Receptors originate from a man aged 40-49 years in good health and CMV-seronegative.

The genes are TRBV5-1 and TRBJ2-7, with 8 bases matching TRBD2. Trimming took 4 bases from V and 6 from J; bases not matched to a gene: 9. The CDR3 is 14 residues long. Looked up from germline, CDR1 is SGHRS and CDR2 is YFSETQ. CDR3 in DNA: TGCGCCAGCAGCCCAAGCGGGGGAATCCGCGAGCAGTACTTC. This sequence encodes CASSPSGGIREQYF.

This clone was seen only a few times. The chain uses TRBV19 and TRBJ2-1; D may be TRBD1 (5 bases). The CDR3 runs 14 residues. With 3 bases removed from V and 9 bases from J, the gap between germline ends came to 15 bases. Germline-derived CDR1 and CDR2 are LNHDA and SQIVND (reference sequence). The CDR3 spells CASSISTAYGEQFF. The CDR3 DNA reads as TGTGCCAGTAGTATCTCGACAGCGTATGGTGAGCAGTTCTTC.

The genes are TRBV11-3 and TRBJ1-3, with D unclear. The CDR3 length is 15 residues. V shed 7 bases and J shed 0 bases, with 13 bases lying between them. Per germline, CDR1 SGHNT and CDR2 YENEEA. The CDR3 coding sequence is TGTGCCAGCAACTGTGAGCCCGACTCTGGAAACACCATATATTTT. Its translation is CASNCEPDSGNTIYF.

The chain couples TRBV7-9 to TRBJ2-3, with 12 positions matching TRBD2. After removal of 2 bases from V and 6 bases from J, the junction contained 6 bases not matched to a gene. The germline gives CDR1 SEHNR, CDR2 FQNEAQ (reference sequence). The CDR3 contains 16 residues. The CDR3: CASSLWGTSGGDTQYF. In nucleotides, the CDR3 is TGTGCCAGCAGCTTATGGGGAACTAGCGGGGGGGATACGCAGTATTTT.

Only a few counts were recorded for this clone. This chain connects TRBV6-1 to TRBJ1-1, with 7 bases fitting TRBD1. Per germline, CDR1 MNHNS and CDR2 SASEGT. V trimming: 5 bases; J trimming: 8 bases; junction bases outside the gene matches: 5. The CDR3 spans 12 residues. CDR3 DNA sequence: TGTGCCAGCAGTTTACGGGGACAGGAAGCTTTCTTT. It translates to CASSLRGQEAFF.

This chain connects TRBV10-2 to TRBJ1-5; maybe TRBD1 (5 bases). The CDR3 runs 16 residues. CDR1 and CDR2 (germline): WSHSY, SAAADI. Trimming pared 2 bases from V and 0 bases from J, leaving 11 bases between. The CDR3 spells CASSEHRQHSNQPQHF. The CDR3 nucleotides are TGCGCCAGCAGTGAGCACAGGCAGCATAGCAATCAGCCCCAGCATTTT.

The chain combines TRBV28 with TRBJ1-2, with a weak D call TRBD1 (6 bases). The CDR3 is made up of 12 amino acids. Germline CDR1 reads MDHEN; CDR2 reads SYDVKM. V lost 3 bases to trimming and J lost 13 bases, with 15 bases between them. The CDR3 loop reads CASSLQQGVGTF. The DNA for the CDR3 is TGTGCCAGCAGTTTGCAACAGGGAGTGGGCACCTTC.

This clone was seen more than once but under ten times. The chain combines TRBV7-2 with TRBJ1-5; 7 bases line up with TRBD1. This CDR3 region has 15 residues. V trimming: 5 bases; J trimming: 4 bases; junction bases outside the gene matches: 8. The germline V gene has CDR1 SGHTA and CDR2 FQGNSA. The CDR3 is CASSEDRAPNQPQHF. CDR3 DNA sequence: TGTGCCAGCAGCGAAGACAGGGCCCCGAATCAGCCCCAGCATTTT.

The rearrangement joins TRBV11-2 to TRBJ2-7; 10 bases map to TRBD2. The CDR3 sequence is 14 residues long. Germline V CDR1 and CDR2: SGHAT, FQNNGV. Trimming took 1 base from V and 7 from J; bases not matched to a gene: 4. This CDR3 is CASSLVLAGQEQYF. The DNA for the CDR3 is TGTGCCAGCAGCTTAGTACTAGCGGGGCAAGAGCAGTACTTC.

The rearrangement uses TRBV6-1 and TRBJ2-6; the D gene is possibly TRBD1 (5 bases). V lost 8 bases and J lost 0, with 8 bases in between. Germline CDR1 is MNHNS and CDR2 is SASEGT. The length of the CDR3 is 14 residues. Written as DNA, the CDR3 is TGTGCCAGCTTGACAGACTCTGGGGCCAACGTCCTGACTTTC. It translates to CASLTDSGANVLTF.

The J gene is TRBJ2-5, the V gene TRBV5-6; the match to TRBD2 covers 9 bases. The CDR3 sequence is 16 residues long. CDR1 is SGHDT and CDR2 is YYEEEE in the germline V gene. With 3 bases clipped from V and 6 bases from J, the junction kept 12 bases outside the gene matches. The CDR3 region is CASSSPHSSGVKTQYF. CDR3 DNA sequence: TGTGCCAGCAGCTCGCCCCACTCTAGCGGGGTGAAGACCCAGTACTTC.

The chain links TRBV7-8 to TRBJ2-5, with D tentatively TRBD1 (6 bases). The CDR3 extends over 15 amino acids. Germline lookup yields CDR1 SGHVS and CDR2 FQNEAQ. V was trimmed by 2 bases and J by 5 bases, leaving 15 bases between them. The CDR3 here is CASSLLNQGMETQYF. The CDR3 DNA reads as TGTGCCAGCAGCTTATTGAACCAGGGGATGGAGACCCAGTACTTC.

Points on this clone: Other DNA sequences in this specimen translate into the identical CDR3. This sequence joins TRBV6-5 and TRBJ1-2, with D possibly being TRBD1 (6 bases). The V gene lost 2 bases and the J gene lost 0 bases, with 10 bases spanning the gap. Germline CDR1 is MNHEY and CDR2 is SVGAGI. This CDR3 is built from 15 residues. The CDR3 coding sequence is TGTGCCAGCAGTTACGACGGACAGACTAACTATGGCTACACCTTC. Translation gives CASSYDGQTNYGYTF.

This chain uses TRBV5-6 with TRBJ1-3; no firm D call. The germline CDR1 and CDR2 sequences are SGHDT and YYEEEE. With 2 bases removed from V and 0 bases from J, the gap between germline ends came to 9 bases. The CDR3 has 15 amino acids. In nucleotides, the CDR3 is TGTGCCAGCAGCTTTAGTGAGGGCTCTGGAAACACCATATATTTT. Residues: CASSFSEGSGNTIYF. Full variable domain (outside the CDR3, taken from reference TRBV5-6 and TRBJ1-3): DAGVTQSPTHLIKTRGQQVTLRCSPKSGHDTVSWYQQALGQGPQFIFQYYEEEERQRGNFPDRFSGHQFPNYSSELNVNALLLGDSALYLCASSFSEGSGNTIYFGEGSWLTVV.

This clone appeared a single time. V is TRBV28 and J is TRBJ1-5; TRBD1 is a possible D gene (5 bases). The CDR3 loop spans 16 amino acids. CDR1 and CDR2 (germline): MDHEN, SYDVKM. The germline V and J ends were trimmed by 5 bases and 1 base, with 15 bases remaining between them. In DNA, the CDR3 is TGTGCCAGCAGTCTAAACATGGGGCAGAGCAATCAGCCCCAGCATTTT. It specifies CASSLNMGQSNQPQHF. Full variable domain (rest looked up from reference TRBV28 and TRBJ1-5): DVKVTQSSRYLVKRTGEKVFLECVQDMDHENMFWYRQDPGLGLRLIYFSYDVKMKEKGDIPEGYSVSREKKERFSLILESASTNQTSMYLCASSLNMGQSNQPQHFGDGTRLSIL.

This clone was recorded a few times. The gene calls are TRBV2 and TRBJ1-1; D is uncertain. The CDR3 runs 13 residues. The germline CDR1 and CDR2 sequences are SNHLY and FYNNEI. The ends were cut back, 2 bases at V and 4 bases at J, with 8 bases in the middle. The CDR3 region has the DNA TGTGCCAGCAGTGAACGGGAGGTCACTGAAGCTTTCTTT. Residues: CASSEREVTEAFF.